These 26 T cell receptor beta chains originate from one sample sequenced in a study of T-cell memory formation after mild COVID-19. TCRdb fed the 5' RACE reads into MiXCR, producing one record per CDR3 protein. The data hold roughly 450,000 distinct CDR3 sequences, with 18% observed a single time. Sequenced: PBMCs or a T cell subset sorted from them (not recorded which). These TCRs come from an adult woman who had mild COVID-19 (a few samples of this study predate the infection). Cell type and time point are not known.

The chain combines TRBV6-5 with TRBJ2-7; TRBD2 aligns across 7 bases. Germline V CDR1 and CDR2: MNHEY, SVGAGI. J was trimmed by 0 bases and V by 6 bases; bases with no gene match: 5. The CDR3 is made up of 14 amino acids. This CDR3 is CASRRDYSSYEQYF. The DNA for the CDR3 is TGTGCCAGCAGGCGGGACTATAGCTCCTACGAGCAGTACTTC.

This clonotype was seen a single time. V and J are TRBV9 and TRBJ2-3, with 12 nucleotides matching TRBD2. This CDR3 comprises 17 residues. Germline trimming cut 4 bases from V and 0 bases from J; bases unmatched to any gene: 6. Germline CDR1 reads SGDLS; CDR2 reads YYNGEE. CDR3 in amino acids: CASSLHLAGGSTDTQYF. CDR3 DNA: TGTGCCAGCAGCCTCCATCTAGCGGGAGGGAGCACAGATACGCAGTATTTT.

This clonotype came up a few times. V usage is TRBV21-1 and J usage is TRBJ2-2; TRBD1, the table's D call, was not compared with the DNA. TRBV21-1 is a pseudogene locus. The CDR3 has 15 residues. Written as DNA, the CDR3 is TGTGCCAGCAGCAAAGAGGACAGGTCAACCGGGGAGCTGTTTTTT. It codes for CASSKEDRSTGELFF.

This clonotype has only a few counts. The chain is built from TRBV12-3 or TRBV12-4 and TRBJ2-7; tentatively, D is TRBD1 or TRBD2 (5 bases each). The length of the CDR3 is 13 residues. The V end lost 4 bases, the J end lost 5 bases, and 12 bases lay between the germline ends. CDR3 protein: CASSSRGRDEQYF. CDR3 in DNA: TGTGCCAGCAGTTCTCGGGGACGCGACGAGCAGTACTTC.

This clonotype was recorded at least ten times. The chain carries TRBV15 and TRBJ2-2; 10 bases line up with TRBD2. The trim removed 2 bases at V and 8 bases at J, leaving 17 bases unmatched. The CDR3 is 19 residues long. Per germline, CDR1 LNHNV and CDR2 YYDKDF (reference sequence). CDR3 sequence (DNA): TGTGCCACCAGCAGACCTATGGCTAGCGGGAGTGGTAAAGCGGGGGAGCTGTTTTTT. It is translated as CATSRPMASGSGKAGELFF.

The chain couples TRBV4-2 to TRBJ2-7, with D perhaps assigned TRBD1 or TRBD2 (6 bases each). V was clipped by 3 bases and J by 3 bases, with 18 bases between them. This CDR3 comprises 16 residues. The V gene's germline CDR1 is LGHNA and CDR2 YNFKEQ. Here the CDR3 reads CASSQDRTRGLYEQYF. CDR3 nucleotide sequence: TGTGCCAGCAGCCAGGACCGGACCCGGGGGCTCTACGAGCAGTACTTC.

This clonotype was detected a few times. The CDR3 nucleotides are TGCAGCGTCAGAAGAGCACGGGGCGGGGATGAGCAGTTCTTC. As protein: CSVRRARGGDEQFF. The J gene is TRBJ2-1, the V gene TRBV29-1, with D perhaps matching TRBD2 (6 bases). Germline CDR1 is SQVTM and CDR2 is ANQGSEA. This CDR3 is 14 amino acids long. V was clipped by 6 bases and J by 8 bases, with 20 bases between them.

In this sample, this clonotype turned up a few times. This CDR3 is CSARAGLRNYEQYF. Here the CDR3 DNA reads TGCAGTGCTAGAGCGGGGTTGAGGAACTACGAGCAGTACTTC. The rearrangement links TRBV20-1 to TRBJ2-7; weak D call: TRBD2 (5 bases). The V and J ends lost 1 base and 3 bases respectively, with 13 bases between them. Germline CDR1 and CDR2: DFQATT and SNEGSKA (reference sequence). The CDR3 loop spans 14 amino acids.

This clonotype has a handful of counts. The CDR3 coding sequence is TGTGCCAGCAGTGAGAGACGTACCGGGACTAACGAGCAGTACTTC. Protein: CASSERRTGTNEQYF. V gene TRBV25-1 combines with J gene TRBJ2-7; 7 bases fit TRBD2. V shed 3 bases and J 5 bases; nucleotides not matched to a gene: 10. There are 15 residues in the CDR3. CDR1 MGHDK and CDR2 SYGVNS come from the germline V gene.

This clonotype has more than one count but fewer than ten. The V call is TRBV30, the J call TRBJ1-4; tentatively, D is TRBD1 (6 bases). Trimming pared 0 bases from V and 8 bases from J, leaving 13 bases between. The germline V gene encodes CDR1 GTSNPN and CDR2 SVGIG (reference sequence). The CDR3 loop spans 14 amino acids. For the CDR3, the DNA is TGTGCCTGGAGTGTGGTTACGACAGGAGAAAAACTGTTTTTT. It codes for CAWSVVTTGEKLFF. The whole variable domain, filled in from reference TRBV30 and TRBJ1-4, reads SQTIHQWPATLVQPVGSPLSLECTVEGTSNPNLYWYRQAAGRGLQLLFYSVGIGQISSEVPQNLSASRPQDRQFILSSKKLLLSDSGFYLCAWSVVTTGEKLFFGSGTQLSVL.

This clonotype occurred a few times. The CDR3 DNA reads TGTGCCACCAGTGATTTAGGGGGGTTCGGCTACACCTTC. Protein sequence: CATSDLGGFGYTF. This chain connects TRBV24-1 to TRBJ1-2; tentatively, D is TRBD1 (6 bases). The CDR3 contains 13 residues. The germline V gene encodes CDR1 KGHDR and CDR2 SFDVKD. V shed 1 base and J shed 8 bases, with 10 bases lying between them.

This clonotype turned up a few times. V is TRBV7-9 and J is TRBJ2-2, with a possible D match to TRBD1 (6 bases). The V and J ends lost 8 bases and 4 bases respectively, with 35 bases between them. Germline V CDR1 and CDR2: SEHNR, FQNEAQ (reference sequence). This CDR3 has 21 residues. CDR3 residues: CASPSYTGTLIGTLGTGELFF. CDR3 coding DNA: TGTGCCAGCCCCTCTTATACCGGGACACTCATCGGGACACTGGGCACCGGGGAGCTGTTTTTT.

The chain carries TRBV12-3 or TRBV12-4 and TRBJ2-6; TRBD1 aligns across 8 bases. The V gene end was trimmed by 6 bases and the J gene end by 0 bases; junction bases not matched to a gene: 10. The CDR3 covers 18 residues. The CDR3 sequence is CASSPAPGGGSGANVLTF. The CDR3 coding sequence is TGTGCCAGCAGCCCGGCGCCAGGGGGCGGCTCTGGGGCCAACGTCCTGACTTTC.

This clonotype was seen a few times. The gene calls are TRBV5-4 and TRBJ2-7, with D hard to call. The CDR3 extends over 15 amino acids. V gave up 4 bases and J gave up 2 bases, with 16 bases separating them. The germline CDR1 and CDR2 sequences are SGHNT and YYREEE (reference sequence). CDR3 in DNA: TGTGCCAGCAGCCCTACAGCAGGACGTCCCTACGAGCAGTACTTC. It yields the protein CASSPTAGRPYEQYF.

The genes are TRBV7-6 and TRBJ2-7; 7 bases agree with TRBD2. The CDR3 contains 17 residues. Germline CDR1 reads SGHVS; CDR2 reads FNYEAQ. V was clipped by 1 base and J by 4 bases; unmatched bases: 13. The CDR3 spells CASSLGGVRAGDYEQYF. Written as DNA, the CDR3 is TGTGCCAGCAGCTTAGGCGGGGTAAGGGCGGGAGATTACGAGCAGTACTTC. Looking up the rest from reference TRBV7-6 and TRBJ2-7 gives the full variable domain: GAGVSQSPRYKVTKRGQDVALRCDPISGHVSLYWYRQALGQGPEFLTYFNYEAQQDKSGLPNDRFSAERPEGSISTLTIQRTEQRDSAMYRCASSLGGVRAGDYEQYFGPGTRLTVT.

This chain joins TRBV3-1 and TRBJ2-7; D is ambiguous. The CDR3 loop spans 14 amino acids. Trimming cost V 1 base and J 2 bases, with 9 bases left between them. The germline V gene has CDR1 LGHDT and CDR2 YNNKEL (reference sequence). The CDR3 nucleotides are TGTGCCAGCAGCCAAGGGCCAAAGCCCTACGAGCAGTACTTC. Translated, it gives CASSQGPKPYEQYF.

This chain links TRBV5-6 with TRBJ2-5; D possibly corresponds to TRBD1 (6 bases). Germline loops: CDR1 SGHDT, CDR2 YYEEEE. V gave up 0 bases and J gave up 3 bases, with 9 bases separating them. This CDR3 spans 14 amino acids. CDR3 protein: CASSLAGDKETQYF. The CDR3 coding sequence is TGTGCCAGCAGCTTGGCAGGGGACAAAGAGACCCAGTACTTC.

Only one count was recorded for this clonotype. This sequence joins TRBV6-5 and TRBJ1-1, with D maybe TRBD1 (6 bases). Trimming stripped 5 bases from V and 6 bases from J, with 22 bases between. The CDR3 length is 16 residues. CDR1 is MNHEY and CDR2 is SVGAGI in the germline V gene. DNA of the CDR3: TGTGCCAGCAGTCGCGCCCTCGGGGGCCCCTGGGCTGAAGCTTTCTTT. Translating it yields CASSRALGGPWAEAFF.

In its sample, this clonotype was seen a few times. The chain links TRBV29-1 to TRBJ2-1; 7 positions match TRBD1. Germline CDR1 reads SQVTM; CDR2 reads ANQGSEA. The length of the CDR3 is 18 residues. V trimming: 1 base; J trimming: 2 bases; junction bases outside the gene matches: 14. In DNA, the CDR3 is TGCAGCGTTGAAGGGATGGTGACAGGGCTTTCAACCTACAATGAGCAGTTCTTC. It translates to CSVEGMVTGLSTYNEQFF.

The sample holds a few counts of this clonotype. J is TRBJ2-5 and V is TRBV6-5; 10 nucleotides agree with TRBD1. This CDR3 has 16 residues. Germline V gene data show CDR1 as MNHEY and CDR2 as SVGAGI. V gave up 0 bases and J gave up 4 bases; unmatched junction bases: 5. The CDR3 protein is CASSYSGTGVGETQYF. CDR3 DNA sequence: TGTGCCAGCAGTTACTCTGGGACAGGGGTGGGAGAGACCCAGTACTTC.

This clonotype was detected only a few times. This sequence joins TRBV5-8 and TRBJ1-1; tentative D call: TRBD1 (5 bases). V was pared by 5 bases and J by 1 base, with 12 bases between. CDR1 SGHTS and CDR2 YDEGEE come from the germline V gene. The CDR3 sequence is 14 residues long. The CDR3 nucleotides read TGTGCCAGCAGGGCCGGTGGGGGGAACACTGAAGCTTTCTTT. Translation gives CASRAGGGNTEAFF.

This clonotype was seen a handful of times. The rearrangement joins TRBV28 to TRBJ2-7; D call uncertain. The CDR3 runs 12 residues. Trimming shortened V by 5 bases and J by 7 bases, and 12 bases separated the two germline ends. Germline lookup yields CDR1 MDHEN and CDR2 SYDVKM. The CDR3 region has the DNA TGTGCCAGCAGTCGGCCCCACTGGGAGCAGTACTTC. Its translation: CASSRPHWEQYF.

The V gene is TRBV6-2 or TRBV6-3, the J gene TRBJ1-5; TRBD1 might be the D (5 bases). The germline V gene encodes CDR1 MNHEY and CDR2 SVGEGT. The V end was cut by 5 bases, the J end by 7 bases, with 15 bases between. The CDR3 totals 14 residues. The CDR3 protein is CASSRAGSGQPQHF. The CDR3 DNA reads as TGTGCCAGCAGTAGGGCAGGGTCGGGCCAGCCCCAGCATTTT.

The chain couples TRBV15 to TRBJ1-6; D remains ambiguous. Per germline, CDR1 LNHNV and CDR2 YYDKDF (reference sequence). V gave up 4 bases and J gave up 13 bases, with 11 bases separating them. This CDR3 spans 12 amino acids. CDR3 nucleotide sequence: TGTGCCACCAGCACCTTTCGGCCGCCCCTCCACTTT. Protein: CATSTFRPPLHF. Using reference TRBV15 and TRBJ1-6 for the parts outside the CDR3, the full variable domain is DAMVIQNPRYQVTQFGKPVTLSCSQTLNHNVMYWYQQKSSQAPKLLFHYYDKDFNNEADTPDNFQSRRPNTSFCFLDIRSPGLGDTAMYLCATSTFRPPLHFGNGTRLTVT.

The gene calls are TRBV5-1 and TRBJ2-1; TRBD2 agrees at 11 bases. There are 16 residues in the CDR3. CDR1 SGHRS and CDR2 YFSETQ come from the germline V gene. Losses at the gene ends were 2 bases for V and 8 bases for J; bases not matched to a gene: 9. CDR3 in DNA: TGCGCCAGCAGCTTCGGGTTACTAGCGGGGGAGGATGAGCAGTTCTTC. It specifies CASSFGLLAGEDEQFF.

The chain has TRBV24-1 and TRBJ2-3; TRBD2 matches at 12 bases. The CDR3 sequence is 16 residues long. Germline V gene sequence: CDR1 KGHDR, CDR2 SFDVKD. The V gene end was trimmed by 3 bases and the J gene end by 2 bases; junction bases not matched to a gene: 2. In DNA, the CDR3 is TGTGCCACCAGTGATGGACTAGCGGGGTACACAGATACGCAGTATTTT. Amino acids: CATSDGLAGYTDTQYF.